What follows are 13 T cell receptor beta chains derived from one specimen sequenced in a study of response to subunit inactivated influenza vaccine (dated by TCRdb to about 2018). Library construction relied on RT-PCR. Sequenced using an Illumina HiSeq 2500. TCRdb trimmed public reads at Q25 via fastp, called clones via MiXCR and kept in-frame beta chains. A single entry per CDR3 protein holds the most common genes and DNA from its merged rows. The table for this sample lists just over 300,000 distinct CDR3 sequences; about 20% of them were counted only once. Of the sample, about 9.4% is held by the ten largest clones. Sequenced material: PBMCs from blood, taken less than 22 months after vaccination. Every receptor here comes from a man between 45 and 75 years old who received an inactivated influenza vaccine. Donor details come from another sample of the same person, matched by shared clones.

The chain combines TRBV12-3 or TRBV12-4 with TRBJ1-2; D not certain. The CDR3 sequence is 12 residues long. The V end lost 5 bases, the J end lost 8 bases, and 12 bases lay between the germline ends. The DNA for the CDR3 is TGTGCCAGCAGTCCATATACCTACGGCTACACCTTC. Its protein product is CASSPYTYGYTF.

The rearrangement links TRBV12-5 to TRBJ2-3; D is possibly TRBD2 (6 bases). V dropped 7 bases and J dropped 5 bases, with 10 bases sitting between them. The CDR3 loop spans 12 amino acids. Germline CDR1 LGHNT, CDR2 FRNRAP. The CDR3 loop reads CASAKAGDTQYF. CDR3 nucleotide sequence: TGTGCTAGTGCCAAAGCGGGAGATACGCAGTATTTT.

There are a few counts of this clonotype. The V gene is TRBV5-5, the J gene TRBJ2-2; 7 bases line up with TRBD1. CDR3 size: 13 residues. V shed 1 base and J 6 bases; nucleotides not matched to a gene: 0. Germline loops: CDR1 SGHKS, CDR2 YYEKEE (reference sequence). CDR3 amino acids: CASSLRGPGELFF. CDR3 in DNA: TGTGCCAGCAGCTTGAGGGGGCCCGGGGAGCTGTTTTTT.

This clonotype was seen a few times. The chain is built from TRBV3-1 and TRBJ1-6, with 10 bases lining up with TRBD1. This CDR3 comprises 15 residues. J lost 8 bases, V lost 4 bases, and 5 bases had no gene match. In germline, CDR1 is LGHDT, CDR2 YNNKEL (reference sequence). The CDR3 DNA reads as TGTGCCAGCAGCCGACTCGGGACAGGGGATTCACCCCTCCACTTT. This codes for CASSRLGTGDSPLHF.

J is TRBJ2-7 and V is TRBV6-6; unclear D gene. Trimming pared 4 bases from V and 7 bases from J, leaving 8 bases between. Germline lookup yields CDR1 MNHNY and CDR2 SVGAGI (reference sequence). The CDR3 is 11 residues long. CDR3 DNA sequence: TGTGCCAGCAGTTCGGGTCGGGAGCAGTACTTC. This encodes CASSSGREQYF.

The V and J genes are TRBV6-1 and TRBJ1-3; D gene unclear. The germline V gene encodes CDR1 MNHNS and CDR2 SASEGT. V was clipped by 7 bases and J by 0 bases, with 19 bases between them. The CDR3 covers 17 residues. The CDR3: CASTPSLLRGSGNTIYF. CDR3 nucleotide sequence: TGTGCCAGCACCCCCTCCCTCCTTCGGGGCTCTGGAAACACCATATATTTT.

The chain combines TRBV2 with TRBJ2-5; no clear D gene. From germline, CDR1 is SNHLY and CDR2 FYNNEI. Trimming cost V 6 bases and J 5 bases, with 16 bases left between them. CDR3 length: 14 amino acids. The CDR3 sequence is CASSDPASLETQYF. As DNA, the CDR3 is TGTGCCAGCAGCGACCCAGCTAGTCTCGAGACCCAGTACTTC. The whole variable domain, filled in from reference TRBV2 and TRBJ2-5, reads EPEVTQTPSHQVTQMGQEVILRCVPISNHLYFYWYRQILGQKVEFLVSFYNNEISEKSEIFDDQFSVERPDGSNFTLKIRSTKLEDSAMYFCASSDPASLETQYFGPGTRLLVL.

This clonotype was detected only a few times. The J gene is TRBJ2-7, the V gene TRBV12-3 or TRBV12-4; D may be TRBD2 (6 bases). V was trimmed by 4 bases and J by 3 bases, leaving 13 bases between them. The CDR3 consists of 14 residues. CDR3 amino acids: CASSSGGMIYEQYF. CDR3 coding DNA: TGTGCCAGCAGTTCGGGCGGGATGATCTACGAGCAGTACTTC.

There are a few counts of this clonotype. CDR3 DNA sequence: TGCGCCAGCAGCTTGGGGAGAGATAACTATGGCTACACCTTC. Translation: CASSLGRDNYGYTF. V and J are TRBV5-1 and TRBJ1-2; D not certain. Trimming pared 0 bases from V and 1 base from J, leaving 7 bases between. Germline CDR1 SGHRS, CDR2 YFSETQ. This CDR3 has 14 residues. The full variable domain, its missing parts supplied by reference TRBV5-1 and TRBJ1-2, is KAGVTQTPRYLIKTRGQQVTLSCSPISGHRSVSWYQQTPGQGLQFLFEYFSETQRNKGNFPGRFSGRQFSNSRSEMNVSTLELGDSALYLCASSLGRDNYGYTFGSGTRLTVV.

This clonotype appeared many times. The genes are TRBV2 and TRBJ1-1; possible D gene TRBD1, 5 bases. This CDR3 is built from 11 residues. Per the germline V gene, CDR1 is SNHLY and CDR2 is FYNNEI. The germline V and J ends were trimmed by 7 bases and 8 bases, with 11 bases remaining between them. CDR3 residues: CASTQGGEAFF. CDR3 bases: TGTGCCAGCACGCAGGGTGGGGAAGCTTTCTTT.

The chain links TRBV7-2 to TRBJ2-7; TRBD1 or TRBD2 may be the D gene (5 bases each). Trimming removed 3 bases at V and 1 base at J, with 10 bases between. The CDR3 is 14 amino acids. Germline V CDR1 and CDR2: SGHTA, FQGNSA. CDR3 sequence reads: CASSFRGTSYEQYF. CDR3 coding DNA: TGTGCCAGCAGCTTCCGGGGCACGTCCTACGAGCAGTACTTC.

The chain couples TRBV12-3 or TRBV12-4 to TRBJ1-3; D is ambiguous. The V and J ends lost 5 bases and 1 base respectively, with 9 bases between them. This CDR3 has 14 amino acids. The CDR3: CASSEQQSGNTIYF. The CDR3 DNA follows: TGTGCCAGCAGTGAACAGCAATCTGGAAACACCATATATTTT.

The V and J genes are TRBV10-3 and TRBJ2-1; either TRBD1 or TRBD2 may fit D (6 bases each). Germline V gives CDR1 ENHRY, CDR2 SYGVKD. V lost 3 bases to trimming and J lost 6 bases, with 15 bases between them. There are 15 residues in the CDR3. CDR3 sequence: CAISDLAEGGNEQFF. Here the CDR3 DNA reads TGTGCCATCAGTGATCTGGCAGAGGGGGGCAATGAGCAGTTCTTC.